This T cell receptor (beta chain) stems from a study of Ad26.COV2.S vaccination and SARS-CoV-2 variants. Study at large: Intramuscular Ad26.COV2.S at 5x10^10 or 1x10^11 viral particles.

The CDR3 covers 14 residues. Germline-derived CDR1 and CDR2 are SQVTM and ANQGSEA. Trimming took 7 bases from V and 0 from J, leaving 15 bases between them. Treatment given: 19 received Ad26.COV2.S at low or high dose, single or two shots; roughly 5 received placebo; per-sample allocation not given. Day 63 after the first injection of vaccine or placebo was the sampling time. There are a few counts of this clone. The antigen is undetermined. This table comes from immunoSEQ multiplex PCR, and its TCRdb copy is limited to in-frame clones, with some not included. The profile covers 350,000 to 450,000 clones, with approximately 91% appearing a single time and approximately 1.9% taken by the ten largest. Study-wide points: Estimates derived from TCR breadth and depth analyses may have underestimated total T cell responses.

This receptor was identified in a person between 18 and 59 years old who received the Ad26.COV2.S COVID-19 vaccine or a placebo. The sequenced sample was peripheral blood, obtained in a trial of Ad26.COV2.S vaccine versus placebo. The chain combines TRBV29-1 with TRBJ1-1; perhaps TRBD1 as D (5 bases). The CDR3 region has the DNA TGCAGCGCCGCCTCCGGGGCGTTGAACACTGAAGCTTTCTTT. Translation: CSAASGALNTEAFF.